The sequence of this T cell receptor (beta chain) was determined in a study of CD8 T cells in ankylosing spondylitis. Study-level findings and limits: Ankylosing spondylitis blood appeared to carry a characteristic TCR beta motif of several highly homologous variants.

This CDR3 is 16 amino acids long. Germline lookup yields CDR1 SGHRS and CDR2 YFSETQ. The V gene lost 0 bases and the J gene lost 3 bases, with 16 bases spanning the gap. This clonotype was recorded many times. The target antigen is unknown. TCRdb re-derived calls from the 5' RACE reads in MiXCR, one entry per CDR3 protein. The sample gives hundreds of thousands of distinct CDR3 sequences, under 30% of which show up once; about 6.2% is in the top ten. This TCR derives from a male donor with ankylosing spondylitis or in good health (not recorded which). The sample was blood, either unsorted or a sorted T cell fraction (not recorded which). The chain combines TRBV5-1 with TRBJ2-7; D might be TRBD1 or TRBD2, each matching 5 bases. In nucleotides, the CDR3 is TGCGCCAGCAGCTTGGCCAAGGGGACCGAACTCTACGAGCAGTACTTC. This codes for CASSLAKGTELYEQYF. The variable domain in full, completed from reference TRBV5-1 and TRBJ2-7, reads KAGVTQTPRYLIKTRGQQVTLSCSPISGHRSVSWYQQTPGQGLQFLFEYFSETQRNKGNFPGRFSGRQFSNSRSEMNVSTLELGDSALYLCASSLAKGTELYEQYFGPGTRLTVT.